One sample yielded the 3 T cell receptor beta chains listed below, sequenced in a study of Tregs in tolerant kidney transplant recipients. Data came from immunoSEQ multiplex PCR; TCRdb stores just in-frame clones and leaves some out. There are about 240,000 clones in the sample; approximately 84% occur only once, and under 0.65% lies in the top ten. The sample taken for sequencing was CD4+ T cells from blood. The receptors come from a human donor in good health.

The genes are TRBV19 and TRBJ1-1; D is perhaps TRBD1 (5 bases). CDR3 size: 14 residues. Looked up from germline, CDR1 is LNHDA and CDR2 is SQIVND (reference sequence). V shed 5 bases and J shed 1 base, with 11 bases lying between them. The CDR3 protein is CASSPGIANTEAFF. The CDR3 DNA reads as TGTGCCAGTAGTCCAGGGATCGCGAACACTGAAGCTTTCTTT.

This rearrangement joins TRBV30 to TRBJ2-1, with a tentative D call TRBD2 (5 bases). V was cut by 0 bases and J by 8 bases, with 17 bases left in between. Germline values: CDR1 GTSNPN, CDR2 SVGIG (reference sequence). The CDR3 sequence is 15 residues long. CDR3 sequence (DNA): TGTGCCTGGAGTGTCCTCCTCTCGGGGTACGATGAGCAGTTCTTC. It yields the protein CAWSVLLSGYDEQFF.

The chain carries TRBV4-2 and TRBJ2-1; D uncertain. With 5 bases removed from V and 6 bases from J, the gap between germline ends came to 17 bases. The CDR3 has 15 amino acids. Germline V lookup: CDR1 LGHNA, CDR2 YNFKEQ. This chain's CDR3 is CASSSLGWVSNEQFF. In DNA, the CDR3 is TGTGCCAGCAGCTCCCTCGGGTGGGTGTCCAATGAGCAGTTCTTC.